These T cell receptor beta chains were read from a single sample in a study of blood T cell repertoires in COVID-19. TCRdb's table, derived via immunoSEQ multiplex PCR, lists solely in-frame clones and lacks some. Among 150,000 to 200,000 clones listed, around 87% were seen once. Sequencing was done on a sample of peripheral blood. The receptors stem from a man aged 40-49 years with active or convalescent COVID-19. Each CDR3 is given without its conserved first and last residue. The order of the fields is CDR3 protein, V gene, clone size, D gene, J gene. The D gene is left open where the match is weak. Not all rows give a size; the values are once, few, many and, for expanded clones, a class.

ASSLDRTSVGYT TRBV7-2 once - TRBJ1-2
ASSLSAYEQY TRBV7-2 - - TRBJ2-7
ASSPGQGTDTQY TRBV5-1 - TRBD1 TRBJ2-3
ASSLARDRDYNEQF TRBV18 - TRBD1 TRBJ2-1
ASSTSGGYNEQF TRBV11-3 - TRBD2 TRBJ2-1
ATSRRRSYEQY TRBV15 - - TRBJ2-7
ASSLVQTGIEKLF TRBV27 once - TRBJ1-4
AISESGQDHTEAF TRBV10-3 - TRBD1 TRBJ1-1
ASSQEPARRSETQY TRBV4-1 - - TRBJ2-5
ATGSSRGGYEQY TRBV10-3 - - TRBJ2-7
ASSLTRYRTDTQY TRBV7-9 - - TRBJ2-3
ASSPRLAGFQETQY TRBV5-8 - TRBD2 TRBJ2-5
ASSPPGTGVGYT TRBV6-5 - TRBD1 TRBJ1-2
ASSPGGSSYNEQF TRBV5-8 - - TRBJ2-1